This T cell receptor (beta chain) was recovered during a study of shared clonotypes between healthy human individuals. Data came from immunoSEQ multiplex PCR; TCRdb stores just in-frame clones and leaves some out. The sample holds hundreds of thousands of clones; 74% are singletons and the top ten take approximately 1.6%. Per germline, CDR1 SGHVS and CDR2 FQNEAQ. The CDR3 has 17 amino acids. V lost 4 bases, J lost 4 bases, and 9 bases stayed unmatched. This clone was picked up a small number of times. The specimen sequenced was memory CD4+ T cells sorted from blood. Subset described: CD45RA-negative fraction. The source is a woman in her thirties in good health. The chain links TRBV7-8 to TRBJ1-3, with TRBD1 matching over 11 bases. Here the CDR3 DNA reads TGTGCCAGCAGCTCCCCCTTGGACAGGGGGCTCGGAAACACCATATATTTT. Translating it yields CASSSPLDRGLGNTIYF.